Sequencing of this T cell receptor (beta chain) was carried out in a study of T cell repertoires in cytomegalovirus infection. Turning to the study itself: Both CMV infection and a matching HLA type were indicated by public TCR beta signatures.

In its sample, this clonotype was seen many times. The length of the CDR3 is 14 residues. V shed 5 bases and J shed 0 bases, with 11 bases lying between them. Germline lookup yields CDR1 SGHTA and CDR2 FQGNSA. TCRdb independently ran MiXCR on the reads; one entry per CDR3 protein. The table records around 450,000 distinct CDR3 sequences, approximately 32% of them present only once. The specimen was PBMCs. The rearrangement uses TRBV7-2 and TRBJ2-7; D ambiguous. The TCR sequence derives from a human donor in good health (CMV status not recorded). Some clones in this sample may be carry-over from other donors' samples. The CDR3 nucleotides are TGTGCCAGCAGCCCGAGCACAGTCTCCTACGAGCAGTACTTC. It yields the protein CASSPSTVSYEQYF.